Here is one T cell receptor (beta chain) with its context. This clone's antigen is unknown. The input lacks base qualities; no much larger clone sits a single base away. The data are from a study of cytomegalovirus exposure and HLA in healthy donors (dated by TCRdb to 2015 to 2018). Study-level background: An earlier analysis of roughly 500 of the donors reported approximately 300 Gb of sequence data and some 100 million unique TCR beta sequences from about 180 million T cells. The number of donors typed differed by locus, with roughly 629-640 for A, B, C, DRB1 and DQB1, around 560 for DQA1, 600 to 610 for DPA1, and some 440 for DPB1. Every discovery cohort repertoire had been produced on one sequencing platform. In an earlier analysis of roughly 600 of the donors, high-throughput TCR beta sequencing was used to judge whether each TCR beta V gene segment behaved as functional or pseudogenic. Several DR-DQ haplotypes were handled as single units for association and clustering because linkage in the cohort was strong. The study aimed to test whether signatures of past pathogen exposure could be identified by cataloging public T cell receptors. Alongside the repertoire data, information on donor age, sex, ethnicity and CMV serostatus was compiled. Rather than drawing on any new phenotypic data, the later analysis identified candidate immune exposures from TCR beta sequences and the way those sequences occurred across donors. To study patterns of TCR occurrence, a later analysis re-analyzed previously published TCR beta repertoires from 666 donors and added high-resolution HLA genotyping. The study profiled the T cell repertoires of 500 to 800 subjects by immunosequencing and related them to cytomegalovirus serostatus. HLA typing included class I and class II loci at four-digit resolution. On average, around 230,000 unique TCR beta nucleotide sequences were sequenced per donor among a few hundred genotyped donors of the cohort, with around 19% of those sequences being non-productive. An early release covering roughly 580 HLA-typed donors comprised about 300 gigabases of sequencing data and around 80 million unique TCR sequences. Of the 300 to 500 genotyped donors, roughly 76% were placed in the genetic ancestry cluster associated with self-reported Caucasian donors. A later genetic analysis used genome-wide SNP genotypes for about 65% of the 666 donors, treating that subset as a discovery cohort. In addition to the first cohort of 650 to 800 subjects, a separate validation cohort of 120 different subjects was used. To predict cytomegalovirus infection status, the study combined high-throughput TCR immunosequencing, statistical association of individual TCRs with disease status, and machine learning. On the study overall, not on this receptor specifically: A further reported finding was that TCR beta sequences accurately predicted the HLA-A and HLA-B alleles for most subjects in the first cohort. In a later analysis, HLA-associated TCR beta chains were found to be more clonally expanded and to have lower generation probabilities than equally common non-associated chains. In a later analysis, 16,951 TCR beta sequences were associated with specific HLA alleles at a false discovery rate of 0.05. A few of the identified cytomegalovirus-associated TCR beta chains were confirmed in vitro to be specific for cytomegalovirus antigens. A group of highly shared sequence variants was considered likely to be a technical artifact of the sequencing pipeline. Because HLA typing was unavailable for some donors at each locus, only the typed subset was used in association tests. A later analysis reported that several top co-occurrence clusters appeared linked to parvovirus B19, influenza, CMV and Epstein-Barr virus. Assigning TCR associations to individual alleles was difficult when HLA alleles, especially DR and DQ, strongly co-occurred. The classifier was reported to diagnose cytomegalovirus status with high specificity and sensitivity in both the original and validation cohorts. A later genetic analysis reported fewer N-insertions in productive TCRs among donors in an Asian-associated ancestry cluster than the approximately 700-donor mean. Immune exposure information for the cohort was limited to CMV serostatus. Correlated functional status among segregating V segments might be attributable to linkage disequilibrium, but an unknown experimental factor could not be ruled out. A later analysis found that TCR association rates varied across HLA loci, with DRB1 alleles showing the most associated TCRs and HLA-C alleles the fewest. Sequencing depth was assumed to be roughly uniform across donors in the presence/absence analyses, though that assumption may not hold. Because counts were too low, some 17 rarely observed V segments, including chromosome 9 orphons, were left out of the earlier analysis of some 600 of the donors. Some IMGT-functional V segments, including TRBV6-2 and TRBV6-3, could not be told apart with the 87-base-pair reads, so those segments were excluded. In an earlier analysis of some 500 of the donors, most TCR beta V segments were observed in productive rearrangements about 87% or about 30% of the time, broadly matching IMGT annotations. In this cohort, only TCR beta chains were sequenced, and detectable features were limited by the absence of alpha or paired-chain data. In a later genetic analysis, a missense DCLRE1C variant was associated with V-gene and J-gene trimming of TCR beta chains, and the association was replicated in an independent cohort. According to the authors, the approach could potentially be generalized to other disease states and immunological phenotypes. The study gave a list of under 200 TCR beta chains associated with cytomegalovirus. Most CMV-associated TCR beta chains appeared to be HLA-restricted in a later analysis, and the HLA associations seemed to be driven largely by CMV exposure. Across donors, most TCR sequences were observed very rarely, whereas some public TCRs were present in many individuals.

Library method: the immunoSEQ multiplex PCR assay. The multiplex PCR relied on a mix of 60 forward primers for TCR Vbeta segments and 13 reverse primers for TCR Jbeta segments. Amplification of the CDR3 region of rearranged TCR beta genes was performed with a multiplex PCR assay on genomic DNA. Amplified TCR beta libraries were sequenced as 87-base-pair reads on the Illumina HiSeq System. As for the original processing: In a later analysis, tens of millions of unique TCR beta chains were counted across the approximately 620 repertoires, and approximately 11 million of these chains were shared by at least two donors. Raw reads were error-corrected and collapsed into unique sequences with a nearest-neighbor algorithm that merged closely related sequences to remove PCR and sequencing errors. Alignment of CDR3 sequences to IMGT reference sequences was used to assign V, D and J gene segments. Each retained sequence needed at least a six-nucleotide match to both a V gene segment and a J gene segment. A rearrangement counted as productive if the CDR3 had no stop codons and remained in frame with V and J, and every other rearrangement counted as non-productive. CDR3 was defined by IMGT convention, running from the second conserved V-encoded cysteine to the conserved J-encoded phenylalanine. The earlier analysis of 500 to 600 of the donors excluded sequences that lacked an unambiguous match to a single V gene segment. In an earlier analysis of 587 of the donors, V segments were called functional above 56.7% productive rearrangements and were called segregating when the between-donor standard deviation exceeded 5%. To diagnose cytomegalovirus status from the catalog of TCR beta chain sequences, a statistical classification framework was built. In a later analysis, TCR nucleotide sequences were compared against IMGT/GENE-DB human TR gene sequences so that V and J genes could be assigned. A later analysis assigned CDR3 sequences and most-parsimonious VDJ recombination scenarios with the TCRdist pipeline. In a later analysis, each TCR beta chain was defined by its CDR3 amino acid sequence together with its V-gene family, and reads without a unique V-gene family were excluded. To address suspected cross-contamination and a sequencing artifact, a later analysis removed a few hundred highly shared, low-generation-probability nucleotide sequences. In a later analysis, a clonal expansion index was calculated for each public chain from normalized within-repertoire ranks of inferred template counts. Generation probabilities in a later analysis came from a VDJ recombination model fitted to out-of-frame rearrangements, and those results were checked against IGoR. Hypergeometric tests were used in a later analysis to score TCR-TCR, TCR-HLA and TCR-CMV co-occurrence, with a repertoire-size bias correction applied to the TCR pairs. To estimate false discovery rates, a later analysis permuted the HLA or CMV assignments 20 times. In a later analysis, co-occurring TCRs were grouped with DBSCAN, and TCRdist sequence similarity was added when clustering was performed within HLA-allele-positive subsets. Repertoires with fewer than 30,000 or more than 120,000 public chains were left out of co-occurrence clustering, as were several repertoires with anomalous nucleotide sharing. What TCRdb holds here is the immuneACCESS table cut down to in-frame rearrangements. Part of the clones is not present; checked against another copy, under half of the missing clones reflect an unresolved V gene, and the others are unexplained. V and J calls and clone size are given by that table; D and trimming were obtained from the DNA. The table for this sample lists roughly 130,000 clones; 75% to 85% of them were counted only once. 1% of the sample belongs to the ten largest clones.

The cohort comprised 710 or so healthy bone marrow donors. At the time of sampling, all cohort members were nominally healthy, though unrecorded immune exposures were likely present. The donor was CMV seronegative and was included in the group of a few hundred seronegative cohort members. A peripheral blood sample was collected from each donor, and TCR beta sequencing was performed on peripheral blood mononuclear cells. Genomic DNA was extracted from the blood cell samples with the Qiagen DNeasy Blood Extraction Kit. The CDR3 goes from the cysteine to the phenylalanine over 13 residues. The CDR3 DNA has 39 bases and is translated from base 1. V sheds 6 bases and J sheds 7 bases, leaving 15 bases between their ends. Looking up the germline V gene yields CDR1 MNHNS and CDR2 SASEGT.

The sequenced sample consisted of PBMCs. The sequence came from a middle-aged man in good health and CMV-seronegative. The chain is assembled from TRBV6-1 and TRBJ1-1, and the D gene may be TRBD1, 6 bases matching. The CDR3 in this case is CASRRRTEFEAFF. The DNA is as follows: TGTGCCAGCAGACGCAGGACAGAATTTGAAGCTTTCTTT.